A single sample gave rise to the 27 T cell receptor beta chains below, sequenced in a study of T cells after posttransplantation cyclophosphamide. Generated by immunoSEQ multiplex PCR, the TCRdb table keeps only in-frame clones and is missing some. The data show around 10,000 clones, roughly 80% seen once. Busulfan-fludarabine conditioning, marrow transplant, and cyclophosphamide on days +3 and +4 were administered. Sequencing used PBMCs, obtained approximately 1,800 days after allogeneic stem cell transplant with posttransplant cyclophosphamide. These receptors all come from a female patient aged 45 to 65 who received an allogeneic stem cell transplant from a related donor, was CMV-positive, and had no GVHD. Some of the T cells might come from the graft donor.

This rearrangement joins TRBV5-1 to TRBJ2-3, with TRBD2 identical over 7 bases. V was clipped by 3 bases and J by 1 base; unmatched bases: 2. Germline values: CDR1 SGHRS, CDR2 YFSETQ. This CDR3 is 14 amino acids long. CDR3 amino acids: CASSYSGGTDTQYF. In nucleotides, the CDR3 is TGCGCCAGCAGCTACAGCGGGGGCACAGATACGCAGTATTTT.

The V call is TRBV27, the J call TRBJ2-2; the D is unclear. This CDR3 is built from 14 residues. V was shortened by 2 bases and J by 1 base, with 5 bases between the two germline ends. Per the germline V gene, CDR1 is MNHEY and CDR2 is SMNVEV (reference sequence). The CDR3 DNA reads TGTGCCAGCAGTTTACACAGGAACACCGGGGAGCTGTTTTTT. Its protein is CASSLHRNTGELFF.

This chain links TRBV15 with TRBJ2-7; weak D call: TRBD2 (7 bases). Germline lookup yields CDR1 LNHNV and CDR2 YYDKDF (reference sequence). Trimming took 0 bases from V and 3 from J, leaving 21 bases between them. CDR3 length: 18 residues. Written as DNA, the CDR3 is TGTGCCACCAGCAGAGATTATGGTCGAGGGGGGGGAGGCTACGAGCAGTACTTC. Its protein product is CATSRDYGRGGGGYEQYF.

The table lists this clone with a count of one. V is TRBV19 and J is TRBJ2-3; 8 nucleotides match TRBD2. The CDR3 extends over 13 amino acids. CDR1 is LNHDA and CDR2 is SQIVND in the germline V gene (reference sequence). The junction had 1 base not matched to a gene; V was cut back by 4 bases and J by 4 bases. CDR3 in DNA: TGTGCCAGTAGTACGGGGGGGGCAGATACGCAGTATTTT. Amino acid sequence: CASSTGGADTQYF.

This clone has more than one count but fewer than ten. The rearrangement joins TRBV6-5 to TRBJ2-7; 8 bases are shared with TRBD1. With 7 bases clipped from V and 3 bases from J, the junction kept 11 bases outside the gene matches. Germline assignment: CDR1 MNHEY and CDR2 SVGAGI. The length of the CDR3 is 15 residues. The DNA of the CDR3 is TGTGCCAGCAACCCAAGGAGGACAGGGAGCTACGAGCAGTACTTC. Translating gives CASNPRRTGSYEQYF.

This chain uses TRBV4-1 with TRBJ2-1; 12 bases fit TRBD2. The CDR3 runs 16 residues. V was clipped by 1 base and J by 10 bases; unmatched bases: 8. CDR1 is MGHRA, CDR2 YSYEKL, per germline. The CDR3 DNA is TGCGCCAGCAGCCAAGTCATTGGACTAGCGGGATGGGAGCAGTTCTTC. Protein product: CASSQVIGLAGWEQFF.

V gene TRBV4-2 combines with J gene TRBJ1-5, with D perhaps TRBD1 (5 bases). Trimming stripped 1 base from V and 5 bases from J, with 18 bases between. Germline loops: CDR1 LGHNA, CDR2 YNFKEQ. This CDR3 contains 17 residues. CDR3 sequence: CASSQVDAGRGDQPQHF. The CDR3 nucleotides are TGTGCCAGCAGCCAAGTGGATGCGGGGCGGGGGGATCAGCCCCAGCATTTT.

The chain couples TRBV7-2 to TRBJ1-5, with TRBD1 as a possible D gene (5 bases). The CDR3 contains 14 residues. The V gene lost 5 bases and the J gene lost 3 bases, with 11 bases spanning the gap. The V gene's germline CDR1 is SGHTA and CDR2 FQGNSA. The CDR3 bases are TGTGCCAGCAGCGCGGAGGGGTTCAATCAGCCCCAGCATTTT. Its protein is CASSAEGFNQPQHF. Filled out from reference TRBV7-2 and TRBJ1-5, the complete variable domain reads GAGVSQSPSNKVTEKGKDVELRCDPISGHTALYWYRQSLGQGLEFLIYFQGNSAPDKSGLPSDRFSAERTGGSVSTLTIQRTQQEDSAVYLCASSAEGFNQPQHFGDGTRLSIL.

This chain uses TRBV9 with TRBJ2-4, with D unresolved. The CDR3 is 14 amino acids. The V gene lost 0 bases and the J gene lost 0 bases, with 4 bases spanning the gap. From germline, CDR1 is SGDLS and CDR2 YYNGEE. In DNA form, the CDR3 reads TGTGCCAGCAGCGTAGTAGTAGCCAAAAACATTCAGTACTTC. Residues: CASSVVVAKNIQYF.

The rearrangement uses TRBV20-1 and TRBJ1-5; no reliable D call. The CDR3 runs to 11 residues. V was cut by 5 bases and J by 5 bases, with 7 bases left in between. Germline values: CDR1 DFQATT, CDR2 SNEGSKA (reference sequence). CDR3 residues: CSAGHDQPQHF. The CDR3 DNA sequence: TGCAGTGCTGGGCATGATCAGCCCCAGCATTTT.

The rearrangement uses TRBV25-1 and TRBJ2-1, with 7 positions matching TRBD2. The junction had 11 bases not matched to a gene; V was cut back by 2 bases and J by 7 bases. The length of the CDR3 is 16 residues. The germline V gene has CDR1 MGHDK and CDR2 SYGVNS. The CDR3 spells CASSEDGQGGTNEQFF. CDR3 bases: TGTGCCAGCAGTGAAGATGGGCAGGGAGGGACGAATGAGCAGTTCTTC.

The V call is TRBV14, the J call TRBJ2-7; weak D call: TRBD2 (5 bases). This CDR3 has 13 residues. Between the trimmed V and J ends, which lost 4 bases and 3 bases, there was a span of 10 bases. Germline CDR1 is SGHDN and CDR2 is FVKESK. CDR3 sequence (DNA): TGTGCCAGCAGCCGTTCCGGGGACTACGAGCAGTACTTC. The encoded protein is CASSRSGDYEQYF.

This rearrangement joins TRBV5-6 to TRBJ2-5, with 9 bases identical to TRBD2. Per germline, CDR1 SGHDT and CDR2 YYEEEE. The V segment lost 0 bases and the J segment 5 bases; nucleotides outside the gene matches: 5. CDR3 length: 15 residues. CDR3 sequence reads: CASSLVAGGVETQYF. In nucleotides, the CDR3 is TGTGCCAGCAGCTTGGTGGCGGGAGGGGTGGAGACCCAGTACTTC.

The CDR3 DNA reads TGTGCCAGCAGTGAAGAGCCGGGACAGGGAGAGACCCAGTACTTC. Amino acids: CASSEEPGQGETQYF. The chain links TRBV2 to TRBJ2-5, with 9 positions matching TRBD1. Germline values: CDR1 SNHLY, CDR2 FYNNEI. The length of the CDR3 is 15 residues. V trimming: 1 base; J trimming: 4 bases; junction bases outside the gene matches: 4.

The CDR3 loop reads CASRPTGYNEQFF. CDR3 bases: TGTGCCAGCAGGCCCACCGGCTACAATGAGCAGTTCTTC. The genes are TRBV27 and TRBJ2-1; D gene ambiguous. V was pared by 6 bases and J by 3 bases, with 9 bases between. Germline V gives CDR1 MNHEY, CDR2 SMNVEV (reference sequence). This CDR3 spans 13 amino acids.

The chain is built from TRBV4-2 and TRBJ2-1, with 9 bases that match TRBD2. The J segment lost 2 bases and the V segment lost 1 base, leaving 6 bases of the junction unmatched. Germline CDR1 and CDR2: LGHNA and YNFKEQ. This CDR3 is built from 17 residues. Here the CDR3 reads CASSQVSSGKTYNEQFF. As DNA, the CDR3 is TGTGCCAGCAGCCAAGTTTCTAGCGGGAAGACCTACAATGAGCAGTTCTTC.

CDR3 nucleotides: TGTGCCAGGAGAAGAAGAGGGCGGACAGATACGCAGTATTTT. This encodes CARRRRGRTDTQYF. The chain is built from TRBV6-4 and TRBJ2-3, with D maybe TRBD2 (5 bases). Germline V gives CDR1 MRHNA, CDR2 SNTAGT. Trimming took off 9 bases at V and 3 bases at J, with 16 bases between the two ends. This CDR3 is 14 amino acids long.

The CDR3: CASSDALAEETQYF. DNA for the CDR3: TGTGCCAGCAGTGACGCACTAGCGGAAGAGACCCAGTACTTC. V and J are TRBV25-1 and TRBJ2-5, with 8 bases aligning to TRBD2. J was trimmed by 3 bases and V by 3 bases; bases with no gene match: 3. Germline lookup yields CDR1 MGHDK and CDR2 SYGVNS. The CDR3 has 14 amino acids.

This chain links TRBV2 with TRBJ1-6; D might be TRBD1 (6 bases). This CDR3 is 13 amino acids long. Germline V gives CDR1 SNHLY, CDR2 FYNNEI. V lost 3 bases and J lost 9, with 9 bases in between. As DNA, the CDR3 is TGTGCCAGCAGTGAGGGGGCGCGTTCACCCCTCCACTTT. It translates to CASSEGARSPLHF.

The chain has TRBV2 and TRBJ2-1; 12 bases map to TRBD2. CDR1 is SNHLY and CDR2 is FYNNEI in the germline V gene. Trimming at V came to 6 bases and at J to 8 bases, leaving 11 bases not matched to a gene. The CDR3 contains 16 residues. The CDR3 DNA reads TGTGCCAGCAGACCGATGACTAGCGGGAGTAGGTATGAGCAGTTCTTC. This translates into CASRPMTSGSRYEQFF.

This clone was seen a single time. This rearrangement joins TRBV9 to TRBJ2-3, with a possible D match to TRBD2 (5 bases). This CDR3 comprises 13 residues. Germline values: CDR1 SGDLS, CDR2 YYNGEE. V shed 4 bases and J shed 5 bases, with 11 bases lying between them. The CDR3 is CASSPRTEDTQYF. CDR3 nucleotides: TGTGCCAGCAGCCCTCGGACTGAAGATACGCAGTATTTT.

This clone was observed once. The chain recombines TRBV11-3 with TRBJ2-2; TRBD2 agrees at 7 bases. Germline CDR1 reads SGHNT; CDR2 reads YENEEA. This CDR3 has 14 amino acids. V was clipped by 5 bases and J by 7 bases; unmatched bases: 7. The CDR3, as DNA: TGTGCCAGCAGCCAGCTAGCGGCAGGCGGGGAGCTGTTTTTT. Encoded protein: CASSQLAAGGELFF. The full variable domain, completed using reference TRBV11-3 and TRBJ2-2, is EAGVVQSPRYKIIEKKQPVAFWCNPISGHNTLYWYLQNLGQGPELLIRYENEEAVDDSQLPKDRFSAERLKGVDSTLKIQPAELGDSAVYLCASSQLAAGGELFFGEGSRLTVL.

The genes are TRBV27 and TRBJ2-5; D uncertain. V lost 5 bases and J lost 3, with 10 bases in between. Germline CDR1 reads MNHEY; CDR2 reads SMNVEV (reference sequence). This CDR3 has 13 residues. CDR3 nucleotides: TGTGCCAGCAGTCCCCAGTACGAAGAGACCCAGTACTTC. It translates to CASSPQYEETQYF.

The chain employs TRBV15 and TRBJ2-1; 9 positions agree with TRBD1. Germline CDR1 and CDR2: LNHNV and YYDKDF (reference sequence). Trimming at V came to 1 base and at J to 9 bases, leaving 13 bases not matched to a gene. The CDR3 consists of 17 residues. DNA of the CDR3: TGTGCCACCAGCAGAGTGGGTCCGGGACAGGGAGGTGTTGAGCAGTTCTTC. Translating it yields CATSRVGPGQGGVEQFF. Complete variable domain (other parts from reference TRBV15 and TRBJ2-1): DAMVIQNPRYQVTQFGKPVTLSCSQTLNHNVMYWYQQKSSQAPKLLFHYYDKDFNNEADTPDNFQSRRPNTSFCFLDIRSPGLGDTAMYLCATSRVGPGQGGVEQFFGPGTRLTVL.

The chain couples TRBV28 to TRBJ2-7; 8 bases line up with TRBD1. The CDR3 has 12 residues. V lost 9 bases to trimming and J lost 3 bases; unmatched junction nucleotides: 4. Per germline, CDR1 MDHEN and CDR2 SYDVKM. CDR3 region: CASTGQVYEQYF. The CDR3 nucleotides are TGTGCCAGTACGGGACAGGTCTACGAGCAGTACTTC.

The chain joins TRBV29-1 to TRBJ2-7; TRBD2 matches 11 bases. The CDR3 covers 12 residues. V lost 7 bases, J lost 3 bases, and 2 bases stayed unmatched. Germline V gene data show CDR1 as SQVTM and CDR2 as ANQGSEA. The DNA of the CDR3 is TGCAGCGCTGGACTAGCGGGCTACGAGCAGTACTTC. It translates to CSAGLAGYEQYF.

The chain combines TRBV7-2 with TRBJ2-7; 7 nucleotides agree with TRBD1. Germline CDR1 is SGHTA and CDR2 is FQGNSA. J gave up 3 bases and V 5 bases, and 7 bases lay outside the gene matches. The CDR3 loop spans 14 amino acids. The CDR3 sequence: CASSPKAGGYEQYF. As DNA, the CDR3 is TGTGCCAGCAGCCCTAAGGCAGGGGGCTACGAGCAGTACTTC.